The 29 T cell receptor beta chains reported below all come from one sample, sequenced in a study of sequential checkpoint blockade in melanoma. Measured with immunoSEQ multiplex PCR; TCRdb has only the in-frame clones, and not every one. The top ten clones hold roughly 12% of a sample with 35,000 to 45,000 clones, about 88% of them seen once. The treatment: randomized to nivolumab then ipilimumab (arm A) or the reverse (arm B). The sample in question was CD8+ T cells sorted from blood (inferred from file names), obtained from a patient given nivolumab and ipilimumab in sequence. Receptor source: a human donor with melanoma.

This clone occurred a few times. The chain recombines TRBV19 with TRBJ1-2, with TRBD1 matching over 8 bases. Germline V gene data show CDR1 as LNHDA and CDR2 as SQIVND (reference sequence). J gave up 8 bases and V 8 bases, and 10 bases lay outside the gene matches. CDR3 length: 13 amino acids. The CDR3 loop is CASGMDRAYGYTF. Written as DNA, the CDR3 is TGTGCCAGTGGCATGGACAGGGCATACGGCTACACCTTC.

The V gene is TRBV29-1, the J gene TRBJ2-1, with TRBD2 matching over 13 bases. V dropped 7 bases and J dropped 8; count of bases not matched to a gene: 11. The germline gives CDR1 SQVTM, CDR2 ANQGSEA. The CDR3 runs to 15 residues. As DNA, the CDR3 is TGCAGCGGAACTAGCGGGAGGGCAGGGATGGATGAGCAGTTCTTC. Protein: CSGTSGRAGMDEQFF.

The V and J genes are TRBV9 and TRBJ2-1; 12 bases agree with TRBD2. J lost 5 bases, V lost 4 bases, and 4 bases had no gene match. CDR1 is SGDLS, CDR2 YYNGEE, per germline. This CDR3 is 15 amino acids long. CDR3 residues: CASSPWTSGNNEQFF. CDR3 in DNA: TGTGCCAGCAGCCCTTGGACTAGCGGGAACAATGAGCAGTTCTTC.

This chain uses TRBV27 with TRBJ2-7, with 9 bases identical to TRBD1. The CDR3 is 14 amino acids. CDR1 and CDR2 from the germline V gene are MNHEY and SMNVEV (reference sequence). With 6 bases clipped from V and 4 bases from J, the junction kept 7 bases outside the gene matches. The CDR3: CASSVDRGGYEQYF. DNA for the CDR3: TGTGCCAGCAGCGTAGACAGGGGGGGTTACGAGCAGTACTTC.

The gene calls are TRBV19 and TRBJ2-1; 12 positions match TRBD2. CDR1 is LNHDA and CDR2 is SQIVND in the germline V gene (reference sequence). J gave up 6 bases and V 5 bases, and 11 bases lay outside the gene matches. The CDR3 loop spans 17 amino acids. The CDR3 reads CASSLFGTSGSLNEQFF. The CDR3 bases are TGTGCCAGTAGTCTGTTCGGGACTAGCGGGTCCCTCAATGAGCAGTTCTTC.

This clone has only a few counts. The chain has TRBV14 and TRBJ2-7, with a tentative D call TRBD2 (5 bases). The CDR3 loop spans 14 amino acids. CDR1 SGHDN and CDR2 FVKESK come from the germline V gene. Trimming removed 0 bases from V and 7 bases from J, with 13 bases in between. The CDR3 here is CASSQEGSYREQYV. In nucleotides, the CDR3 is TGTGCCAGCAGCCAAGAGGGGAGCTATCGGGAGCAGTACGTC.

The rearrangement joins TRBV11-2 to TRBJ2-7; 8 bases are shared with TRBD1. The V gene's germline CDR1 is SGHAT and CDR2 FQNNGV. The CDR3 length is 14 residues. Trimming cost V 4 bases and J 3 bases; bases outside gene matches: 5. The CDR3 region has the DNA TGTGCCAGCAGCTCCGGACAGGGTGGCTACGAGCAGTACGTC. Protein sequence: CASSSGQGGYEQYV.

The chain recombines TRBV7-6 with TRBJ2-5; possibly TRBD2 for D (5 bases). The germline gives CDR1 SGHVS, CDR2 FNYEAQ. The ends were cut back, 5 bases at V and 9 bases at J, with 22 bases in the middle. The length of the CDR3 is 15 residues. CDR3 loop: CASSQWTASQRAQYF. The CDR3 DNA reads as TGTGCCAGCAGCCAGTGGACGGCTAGCCAACGCGCCCAGTACTTC.

The rearrangement joins TRBV30 to TRBJ1-4; unclear D gene. The CDR3 loop spans 15 amino acids. Germline CDR1 reads GTSNPN; CDR2 reads SVGIG (reference sequence). Trimming removed 0 bases from V and 3 bases from J, with 11 bases in between. The CDR3 spells CAWSVLAGPNEKLFF. CDR3 nucleotides: TGTGCCTGGAGTGTACTGGCAGGCCCTAATGAAAAACTGTTTTTT. Supplemented by reference TRBV30 and TRBJ1-4, the full variable domain reads SQTIHQWPATLVQPVGSPLSLECTVEGTSNPNLYWYRQAAGRGLQLLFYSVGIGQISSEVPQNLSASRPQDRQFILSSKKLLLSDSGFYLCAWSVLAGPNEKLFFGSGTQLSVL.

The V call is TRBV27, the J call TRBJ1-2; the match to TRBD1 covers 7 bases. CDR1 is MNHEY, CDR2 SMNVEV, per germline (reference sequence). CDR3 length equals 13 residues. J lost 8 bases, V lost 2 bases, and 5 bases had no gene match. CDR3 sequence: CASSLGTADGYTF. CDR3 nucleotides: TGTGCCAGCAGTTTAGGGACAGCTGACGGCTACACCTTC.

The chain links TRBV5-5 to TRBJ2-7, with D unresolved. V was pared by 3 bases and J by 7 bases, with 8 bases between. The CDR3 runs to 11 residues. Germline CDR1 and CDR2: SGHKS and YYEKEE (reference sequence). CDR3 amino acids: CASSSVREQYF. In nucleotides, the CDR3 is TGTGCCAGCAGCTCGGTCCGGGAGCAGTACTTC.

The chain carries TRBV7-6 and TRBJ2-1; a possible D gene is TRBD2 (5 bases). Trimming pared 2 bases from V and 8 bases from J, leaving 16 bases between. The CDR3 sequence is 15 residues long. Germline assignment: CDR1 SGHVS and CDR2 FNYEAQ. The DNA of the CDR3 is TGTGCCAGCAGCTTAATTTACGGCGGGTTCGATGAGCAGTTCTTC. Amino acid sequence: CASSLIYGGFDEQFF.

The chain joins TRBV30 to TRBJ2-2; TRBD2 might be the D (5 bases). Trimming took 4 bases from V and 2 from J, leaving 14 bases between them. Per the germline V gene, CDR1 is GTSNPN and CDR2 is SVGIG (reference sequence). The CDR3 spans 15 residues. The CDR3 bases are TGTGCCTGGACTACCGGAGGACCAAACACCGGGGAGCTGTTTTTT. It is translated as CAWTTGGPNTGELFF. Full variable domain (outside the CDR3, taken from reference TRBV30 and TRBJ2-2): SQTIHQWPATLVQPVGSPLSLECTVEGTSNPNLYWYRQAAGRGLQLLFYSVGIGQISSEVPQNLSASRPQDRQFILSSKKLLLSDSGFYLCAWTTGGPNTGELFFGEGSRLTVL.

V is TRBV9 and J is TRBJ2-5, with D perhaps TRBD1 (6 bases). This CDR3 comprises 16 residues. Germline CDR1 reads SGDLS; CDR2 reads YYNGEE. V was cut by 5 bases and J by 4 bases, with 21 bases left in between. This CDR3 reads CASSTGTVAQRETQYF. CDR3 in DNA: TGTGCCAGCAGTACAGGGACCGTAGCCCAGAGAGAGACCCAGTACTTC. Full variable domain (rest looked up from reference TRBV9 and TRBJ2-5): DSGVTQTPKHLITATGQRVTLRCSPRSGDLSVYWYQQSLDQGLQFLIQYYNGEERAKGNILERFSAQQFPDLHSELNLSSLELGDSALYFCASSTGTVAQRETQYFGPGTRLLVL.

The sample holds one count of this clone. J is TRBJ1-5 and V is TRBV11-2; D is uncertain. The V end lost 1 base, the J end lost 6 bases, and 10 bases lay between the germline ends. Germline lookup yields CDR1 SGHAT and CDR2 FQNNGV. The CDR3 has 14 amino acids. This CDR3 is CASSLAGFGQPQHF. For the CDR3, the DNA is TGTGCCAGCAGCTTAGCAGGATTCGGTCAGCCCCAGCATTTT.

This chain connects TRBV7-3 to TRBJ2-3; D uncertain. The germline V gene encodes CDR1 SGHTA and CDR2 FQGTGA. V lost 8 bases to trimming and J lost 0 bases, with 15 bases between them. This CDR3 comprises 15 residues. The CDR3 coding sequence is TGTGCCAGCGGTCGTGCCACTATTAGCACAGATACGCAGTATTTT. It codes for CASGRATISTDTQYF.

The rearrangement joins TRBV5-4 to TRBJ1-1; no reliable D call. Per the germline V gene, CDR1 is SGHNT and CDR2 is YYREEE (reference sequence). The CDR3 has 12 residues. The V and J ends lost 2 bases and 6 bases respectively, with 8 bases between them. The CDR3 nucleotides read TGTGCCAGCAGCTTAATGCCGGCTGAAGCTTTCTTT. Translating gives CASSLMPAEAFF.

The chain links TRBV9 to TRBJ2-7; 7 bases line up with TRBD2. The CDR3 covers 13 residues. Germline V lookup: CDR1 SGDLS, CDR2 YYNGEE. The V and J ends lost 4 bases and 6 bases, in that order; junction bases with no gene match: 7. Written as DNA, the CDR3 is TGTGCCAGCAGCCCCCGCTCGGGGGGCGAGCAGTACGTC. It translates to CASSPRSGGEQYV.

The chain recombines TRBV7-2 with TRBJ1-1; the D gene is possibly TRBD1 (6 bases). Germline CDR1 is SGHTA and CDR2 is FQGNSA. V shed 3 bases and J shed 8 bases, with 16 bases lying between them. This CDR3 is built from 14 residues. The CDR3 reads CASSFPTGEREAFF. In DNA, the CDR3 is TGTGCCAGCAGCTTCCCGACAGGCGAGAGAGAAGCTTTCTTT.

This sequence joins TRBV28 and TRBJ2-3, with 8 bases matching TRBD1. The CDR3 runs to 15 residues. Per the germline V gene, CDR1 is MDHEN and CDR2 is SYDVKM. With V trimmed by 6 bases and J by 3 bases, 8 bases remained unmatched. CDR3 coding DNA: TGTGCCAGCAGCCCGCGGACAGGGTTAACAGATACGCAGTATTTT. It codes for CASSPRTGLTDTQYF.

The genes are TRBV7-8 and TRBJ2-3; the match to TRBD2 covers 11 bases. The J segment lost 0 bases and the V segment lost 6 bases, leaving 11 bases of the junction unmatched. Germline CDR1 reads SGHVS; CDR2 reads FQNEAQ. The CDR3 length is 18 residues. The DNA for the CDR3 is TGTGCCAGCAGACGCGCCCCGGGACTAGCGGATAGCACAGATACGCAGTATTTT. Its protein product is CASRRAPGLADSTDTQYF.

In nucleotides, the CDR3 is TGTGCCAGCAGCCGGACAGGGGGCGATCTTAATGGAAACACCATATATTTT. This translates into CASSRTGGDLNGNTIYF. The J gene is TRBJ1-3, the V gene TRBV27; TRBD1 aligns across 11 bases. Germline trimming cut 6 bases from V and 3 bases from J; bases unmatched to any gene: 10. Germline-derived CDR1 and CDR2 are MNHEY and SMNVEV (reference sequence). The CDR3 has 17 residues.

This clone was seen only once. The chain joins TRBV5-1 to TRBJ2-1; TRBD2 aligns across 10 bases. Unmatched junction bases numbered 11, after V lost 0 bases and J lost 2 bases. Germline V gives CDR1 SGHRS, CDR2 YFSETQ. The CDR3 is 19 residues long. The CDR3 DNA reads TGCGCCAGCAGCTTGGCCGGGACTAGCGCTCGAGGGCCCTACAATGAGCAGTTCTTC. Translating gives CASSLAGTSARGPYNEQFF.

The sample holds one count of this clone. This chain joins TRBV5-1 and TRBJ2-1; 8 bases fit TRBD2. Unmatched junction bases numbered 3, after V lost 2 bases and J lost 5 bases. Germline CDR1 is SGHRS and CDR2 is YFSETQ. The CDR3 runs 14 residues. CDR3 region: CASSLAGVNNEQFF. Written as DNA, the CDR3 is TGCGCCAGCAGCTTAGCGGGAGTAAACAATGAGCAGTTCTTC.

The V gene is TRBV27, the J gene TRBJ2-1; 7 nucleotides agree with TRBD2. J gave up 1 base and V 6 bases, and 15 bases lay outside the gene matches. The CDR3 is made up of 18 amino acids. Per germline, CDR1 MNHEY and CDR2 SMNVEV (reference sequence). CDR3 nucleotide sequence: TGTGCCAGCAGGCTATTGGAAGGTGCGGGAGTTTCCTACAATGAGCAGTTCTTC. Translation gives CASRLLEGAGVSYNEQFF.

The gene calls are TRBV30 and TRBJ2-3, with D possibly being TRBD1 (5 bases). The CDR3 sequence is 14 residues long. The V end lost 0 bases, the J end lost 0 bases, and 7 bases lay between the germline ends. Germline lookup yields CDR1 GTSNPN and CDR2 SVGIG (reference sequence). CDR3 sequence: CAWSVDSSTDTQYF. CDR3 sequence (DNA): TGTGCCTGGAGTGTAGACAGTAGCACAGATACGCAGTATTTT.

The CDR3 nucleotides read TGTGCCAGCAGCTCTCTAGGGACAGGGGACTATGGCTACACCTTC. Translating it yields CASSSLGTGDYGYTF. This chain connects TRBV7-9 to TRBJ1-2; 10 bases agree with TRBD1. The CDR3 has 15 amino acids. The V and J ends lost 4 bases and 3 bases, in that order; junction bases with no gene match: 5. In germline, CDR1 is SEHNR, CDR2 FQNEAQ (reference sequence).

The chain links TRBV7-3 to TRBJ2-1; 10 positions agree with TRBD1. The CDR3 contains 14 residues. With 5 bases clipped from V and 7 bases from J, the junction kept 5 bases outside the gene matches. Germline assignment: CDR1 SGHTA and CDR2 FQGTGA. The CDR3 spells CASSPWTGGNEQFF. The CDR3 DNA is TGTGCCAGCAGCCCTTGGACAGGGGGTAATGAGCAGTTCTTC. Filled out from reference TRBV7-3 and TRBJ2-1, the complete variable domain reads GAGVSQTPSNKVTEKGKYVELRCDPISGHTALYWYRQSLGQGPEFLIYFQGTGAADDSGLPNDRFFAVRPEGSVSTLKIQRTERGDSAVYLCASSPWTGGNEQFFGPGTRLTVL.

This clone occurred once. The rearrangement joins TRBV5-5 to TRBJ2-1, with 8 bases fitting TRBD1. The length of the CDR3 is 13 residues. The V and J ends lost 3 bases and 8 bases, in that order; junction bases with no gene match: 4. Germline lookup yields CDR1 SGHKS and CDR2 YYEKEE (reference sequence). This CDR3 is CASSWTGWDEQFF. DNA of the CDR3: TGTGCCAGCAGCTGGACAGGGTGGGATGAGCAGTTCTTC.